Listed below are T cell receptor beta chains from one sample, sequenced in a study of early T cells in non-severe SARS-CoV-2 infection. Using its own MiXCR run on the 5' RACE reads, TCRdb lists one record per CDR3 protein. The table shows fewer than 120,000 distinct CDR3 sequences, with roughly an eighth occurring only once. Specimen: whole blood, collected at baseline. These receptors all come from an adult who was a healthcare worker with PCR-confirmed SARS-CoV-2 infection or an uninfected control (not recorded which). The CDR3 runs from the conserved cysteine through the conserved F or W. Expanded clones get a size class; other rows say once, few or many, or leave the size out.

J gene | clone size | V gene | CDR3 protein
TRBJ1-1 | . | TRBV7-2 | CASSSFPRGNTEAFF
TRBJ1-1 | many | TRBV5-4 | CASRGQGLSYGSTEAFF
TRBJ2-4 | few | TRBV28 | CASSLSPGQYIQYF
TRBJ2-3 | few | TRBV29-1 | CSVRTSSLADTQYF
TRBJ1-1 | . | TRBV6-1 | CASSEAPTGENTEAFF
TRBJ1-4 | . | TRBV29-1 | CSVLTGENEKLFF
TRBJ2-2 | . | TRBV29-1 | CSVGTVGGELFF
TRBJ1-1 | . | TRBV13 | CASSLPQDTEAFF
TRBJ2-5 | many | TRBV6-1 | CASSPTAGTGLETQYF
TRBJ1-2 | . | TRBV7-2 | CASSSDRRYGYTF
TRBJ2-3 | many | TRBV20-1 | CSARARGNTQYF
TRBJ1-2 | few | TRBV9 | CASSRQISNYGYTF
TRBJ1-1 | few | TRBV14 | CASSQDLTGTEAFF
TRBJ2-3 | few | TRBV13 | CASSSYFGGTDTQYF
TRBJ2-3 | . | TRBV28 | CASSLYLGIGTDTQYF
TRBJ1-1 | . | TRBV12-3/TRBV12-4 | CASSRSIPNPEAFF
TRBJ2-1 | few | TRBV2 | CASRRRGEFF
TRBJ2-3 | . | TRBV10-3 | CAIRSIRSTQYF
TRBJ1-1 | few | TRBV21-1 | CASSRGGAGAFF
TRBJ1-1 | few | TRBV6-6 | CASTLGGAEAFF
TRBJ1-4 | . | TRBV4-1 | CASSSSRDRANEKLFF
TRBJ2-7 | once | TRBV10-3 | CAISEFSDRSYEPYF
TRBJ2-2 | . | TRBV7-9 | CASSSLVDSGGRTGELFF